This T cell receptor beta chain emerged from a study of cytomegalovirus exposure and HLA in healthy donors (dated by TCRdb to about 2017). Study-wide context: An earlier analysis of some 600 of the donors reported over 250 Gb of sequence data and 95 million to 120 million unique TCR beta sequences obtained from some 170 million T cells. A handful of DR-DQ haplotypes were handled as single units for association and clustering because linkage in the cohort was strong. In a later genetic analysis, genome-wide SNP genotypes for 398 of the 666 donors were used, and that subset was treated as a discovery cohort. Of the approximately 400 genotyped donors, 81% were placed in the genetic ancestry cluster associated with self-reported Caucasian donors. Every discovery cohort repertoire had been produced on one sequencing platform. To decide whether each TCR beta V gene segment behaved as functional or pseudogenic, an earlier analysis of over 500 of the donors relied on high-throughput TCR beta sequencing. A separate validation cohort of some 130 different subjects was used in addition to the roughly 700-subject first cohort. A later analysis re-analyzed previously published TCR beta repertoires from 650 to 800 donors and added high-resolution HLA genotyping to study TCR occurrence patterns. Donor age, sex, ethnicity and CMV serostatus were compiled together with the repertoire data. Using immunosequencing, the study profiled T cell repertoires from fewer than 700 subjects and related those repertoires to cytomegalovirus serostatus. Typing coverage differed by locus: A, B, C, DRB1 and DQB1 were typed in about 620-640 donors, DQA1 in about 500, DPA1 in 600 to 610, and DPB1 in just under 480. HLA typing included class I and class II loci at four-digit resolution. Across some 400 genotyped donors of the cohort, an average of about 240,000 unique TCR beta nucleotide sequences per donor were sequenced, and 15% to 20% of those sequences were non-productive. The study combined high-throughput TCR immunosequencing, statistical association of individual TCRs with disease status, and machine learning to predict cytomegalovirus infection status. The study was designed to test whether signatures of past pathogen exposure could be identified by cataloging public T cell receptors. Rather than using new phenotypic data, the later analysis identified candidate immune exposures from TCR beta sequences and from how often those sequences occurred across donors. An early release that covered roughly 600 HLA-typed donors contained around 300 gigabases of sequencing data and around 80 million unique TCR sequences.

The library relied on the immunoSEQ multiplex PCR assay. For the multiplex PCR, a mixture combining 60 forward primers for TCR Vbeta segments and 13 reverse primers for TCR Jbeta segments was used. The CDR3 region of rearranged TCR beta genes was amplified from genomic DNA with a multiplex PCR assay. The amplified TCR beta libraries were sequenced on the Illumina HiSeq System as 87-base-pair reads. In the authors' own workflow: Across the 640 or so repertoires, a later analysis counted tens of millions of unique TCR beta chains, roughly 11 million of which were shared by at least two donors. A nearest-neighbor algorithm error-corrected the raw reads and collapsed the reads into unique sequences, merging closely related sequences to remove PCR and sequencing errors. V, D and J gene segments were assigned by aligning CDR3 sequences to IMGT reference sequences. Each retained sequence needed at least a six-nucleotide match to both a V gene segment and a J gene segment. Rearrangements were classified as productive when the CDR3 lacked stop codons and remained in frame with V and J, and all other rearrangements were classified as non-productive. CDR3 was defined according to IMGT convention as the region running from the second conserved V-encoded cysteine to the conserved J-encoded phenylalanine. In an earlier analysis of some 550 of the donors, sequences lacking an unambiguous match to a single V gene segment were excluded. An earlier analysis of a few hundred of the donors classified V segments as functional when productive rearrangements were above 56.7% and as segregating when the standard deviation between donors was above 5%. To diagnose cytomegalovirus status from the catalog of TCR beta chain sequences, a statistical classification framework was built. V and J gene assignment, in a later analysis, came from comparing TCR nucleotide sequences with IMGT/GENE-DB human TR gene sequences. In a later analysis, CDR3 sequences and most-parsimonious VDJ recombination scenarios were assigned using the TCRdist pipeline. In a later analysis, each TCR beta chain was defined by its CDR3 amino acid sequence together with its V-gene family, and reads lacking a unique V-gene family were excluded. To address suspected cross-contamination and a sequencing artifact, a later analysis removed a few hundred highly shared, low-generation-probability nucleotide sequences. For each public chain, a later analysis derived a clonal expansion index from normalized ranks of inferred template counts within each repertoire. In a later analysis, generation probabilities were computed using a VDJ recombination model fitted to out-of-frame rearrangements, and the results were checked against IGoR. In a later analysis, TCR-TCR, TCR-HLA and TCR-CMV co-occurrence was scored with hypergeometric tests, and a repertoire-size bias correction was applied to TCR pairs. False discovery rates were estimated in a later analysis by permuting HLA or CMV assignments 20 times. In a later analysis, co-occurring TCRs were grouped with DBSCAN, and TCRdist sequence similarity was added when clustering was performed within HLA-allele-positive subsets. Co-occurrence clustering excluded repertoires with fewer than 30,000 or more than 120,000 public chains, plus five with anomalous nucleotide sharing. The source is immuneACCESS, and TCRdb retained only in-frame sequences with V and J called. Part of the clones is not carried over; for the studies checked, unresolved V genes explain less than half of this, and the remainder is unexplained. That table supplies the V and J calls and clone size; D and trimming were determined from the DNA. The sample yields about 86,000 clones; around 70% were counted once. The biggest ten clones account for approximately 8.9% of the sample.

V lost 5 bases and J lost 6 bases, and the count of bases not matched to a germline gene is 6. In the germline V gene (reference sequence), CDR1 corresponds to SEHNR and CDR2 to FQNEAQ. The CDR3 spans 15 residues, from the cysteine through the phenylalanine. Only CDR3 DNA remains: 45 bases, in frame from the first base. Study-level results and caveats: Roughly uniform sequencing depth across donors was assumed in presence/absence analyses, although this assumption may not hold. In a later analysis, HLA-associated TCR beta chains showed more clonal expansion and lower generation probabilities than non-associated chains that were equally common. Some IMGT-functional V segments, including TRBV6-2 and TRBV6-3, could not be told apart with the 87-base-pair reads, so those segments were excluded. Linkage disequilibrium might explain the correlated functional status among segregating V segments, but an unknown experimental factor could not be excluded. The authors suggested that the approach could potentially be generalized to other disease states and immunological phenotypes. When HLA alleles, especially DR and DQ, strongly co-occurred, attributing TCR associations to individual alleles was difficult. Because HLA typing was missing for some donors at each locus, association tests included only the typed subset. An earlier analysis of 587 of the donors showed that most TCR beta V segments appeared in productive rearrangements either about 87% or about 30% of the time, which broadly matched IMGT annotations. V-gene and J-gene trimming of TCR beta chains was associated with a missense DCLRE1C variant in a later genetic analysis, and the association was replicated in an independent cohort. A total of 150 to 200 TCR beta chains were listed by the study as associated with cytomegalovirus. Most CMV-associated TCR beta chains appeared to be HLA-restricted in a later analysis, and the HLA associations seemed to be driven largely by CMV exposure. Across donors, most TCR sequences were observed very rarely, whereas some public TCRs were present in many individuals. In this cohort, only TCR beta chains were sequenced, and detectable features were limited by the absence of alpha or paired-chain data. The only immune exposure information available for the cohort was CMV serostatus. A cluster of highly shared sequence variants was judged likely to be a technical artifact of the sequencing pipeline. According to a later analysis, parvovirus B19, influenza, CMV and Epstein-Barr virus appeared linked to several top co-occurrence clusters. A later genetic analysis reported fewer N-insertions in productive TCRs among donors in an Asian-associated ancestry cluster than the approximately 700-donor mean. In a later analysis, TCR association rates were found to vary across HLA loci, with the most associated TCRs seen for DRB1 alleles and the fewest for HLA-C alleles. A few of the identified cytomegalovirus-associated TCR beta chains were confirmed in vitro to be specific for cytomegalovirus antigens. In both the original and validation cohorts, the classifier was reported to diagnose cytomegalovirus status with high specificity and sensitivity. At a false discovery rate of 0.05, a later analysis linked under 20,000 TCR beta sequences to specific HLA alleles. Some 16 rarely observed V segments, including chromosome 9 orphons, were excluded from the earlier analysis of almost 600 of the donors because counts were too low. A further reported finding was that TCR beta sequences accurately predicted the HLA-A and HLA-B alleles for most subjects in the first cohort.

With respect to this clone: The specificity of this receptor is unknown. The sample holds no much larger clone one base away, and base qualities are not on file.

The cohort comprised hundreds of healthy bone marrow donors. Cohort members were all nominally healthy when sampled, although unrecorded immune exposures were likely present. The donor tested CMV seronegative and was one of the 352 seronegative cohort members. A peripheral blood sample was provided by each donor, and peripheral blood mononuclear cells were used for TCR beta sequencing. Genomic DNA was extracted from the blood cell samples with the Qiagen DNeasy Blood Extraction Kit. The receptor was isolated from a man aged 60-69 years in good health and CMV-seronegative. The V and J genes are TRBV7-9 and TRBJ2-7; TRBD2 aligns with 14 central bases. Sequencing was done on a sample of PBMCs. The CDR3 here reads CASSLTGTSGSEQYF. The sequenced DNA is TGTGCCAGCAGCCTAACCGGGACTAGCGGGAGCGAGCAGTACTTC.